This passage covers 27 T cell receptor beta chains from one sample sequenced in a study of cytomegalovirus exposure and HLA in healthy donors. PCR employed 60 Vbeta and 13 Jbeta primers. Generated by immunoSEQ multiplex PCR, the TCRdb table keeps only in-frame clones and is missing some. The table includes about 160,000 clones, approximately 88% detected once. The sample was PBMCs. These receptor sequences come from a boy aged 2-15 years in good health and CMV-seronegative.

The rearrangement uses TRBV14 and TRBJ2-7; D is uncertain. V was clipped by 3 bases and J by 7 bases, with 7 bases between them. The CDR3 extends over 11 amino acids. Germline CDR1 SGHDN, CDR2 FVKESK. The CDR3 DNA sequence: TGTGCCAGCAGCCATTCGACAGAGCAGTACTTC. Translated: CASSHSTEQYF.

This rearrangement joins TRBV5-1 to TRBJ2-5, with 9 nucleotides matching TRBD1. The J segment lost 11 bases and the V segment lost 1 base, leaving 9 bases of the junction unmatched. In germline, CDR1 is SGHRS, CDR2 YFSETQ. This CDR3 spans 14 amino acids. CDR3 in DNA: TGCGCCAGCAGCTTGTTGGACAGGGGTCTAGAGCAGTACTTC. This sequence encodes CASSLLDRGLEQYF.

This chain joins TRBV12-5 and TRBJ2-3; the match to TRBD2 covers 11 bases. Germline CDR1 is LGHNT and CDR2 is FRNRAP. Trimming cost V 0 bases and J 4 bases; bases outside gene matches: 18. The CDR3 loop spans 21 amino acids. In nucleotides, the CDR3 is TGTGCTAGTGGTTTGGTACCCTATATAGCGGGAGGGCCTCCCGGGGCAGATACGCAGTATTTT. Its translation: CASGLVPYIAGGPPGADTQYF.

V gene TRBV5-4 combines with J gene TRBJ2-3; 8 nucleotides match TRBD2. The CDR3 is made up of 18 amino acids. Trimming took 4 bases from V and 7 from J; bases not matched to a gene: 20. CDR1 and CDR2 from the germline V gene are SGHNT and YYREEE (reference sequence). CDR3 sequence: CASSPAQSGSPGLNTQYF. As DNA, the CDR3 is TGTGCCAGCAGCCCGGCGCAGAGCGGGAGCCCCGGTCTGAATACGCAGTATTTT.

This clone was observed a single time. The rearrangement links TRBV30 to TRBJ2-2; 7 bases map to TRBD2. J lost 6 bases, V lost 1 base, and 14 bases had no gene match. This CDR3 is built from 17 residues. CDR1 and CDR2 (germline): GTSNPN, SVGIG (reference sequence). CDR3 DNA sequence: TGTGCCTGGAGTGGGCGGTGGAGGGCGGGAGCAGCCGGGGAGCTGTTTTTT. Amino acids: CAWSGRWRAGAAGELFF.

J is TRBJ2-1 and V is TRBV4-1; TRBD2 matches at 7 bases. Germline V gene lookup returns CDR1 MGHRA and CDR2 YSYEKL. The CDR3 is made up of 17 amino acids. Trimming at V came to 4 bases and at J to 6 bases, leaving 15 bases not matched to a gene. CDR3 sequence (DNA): TGCGCCAGCAGCCGGGGTCCCGGGACTACGATAAGCAATGAGCAGTTCTTC. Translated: CASSRGPGTTISNEQFF.

The CDR3 DNA is TGTGCCATCTCCAAGGGGGTTCGTAATGAAAAACTGTTTTTT. Amino acid sequence: CAISKGVRNEKLFF. The chain couples TRBV7-9 to TRBJ1-4; maybe TRBD1 (6 bases). Germline assignment: CDR1 SEHNR and CDR2 FQNEAQ (reference sequence). The CDR3 length is 14 residues. Trimming cost V 10 bases and J 4 bases, with 16 bases left between them.

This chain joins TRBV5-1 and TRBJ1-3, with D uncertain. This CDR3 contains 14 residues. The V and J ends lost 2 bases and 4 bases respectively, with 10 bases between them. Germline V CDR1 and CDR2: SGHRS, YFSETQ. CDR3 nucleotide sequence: TGCGCCAGCAGCTTAACCCCCACAGGAAACACCATATATTTT. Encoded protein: CASSLTPTGNTIYF.

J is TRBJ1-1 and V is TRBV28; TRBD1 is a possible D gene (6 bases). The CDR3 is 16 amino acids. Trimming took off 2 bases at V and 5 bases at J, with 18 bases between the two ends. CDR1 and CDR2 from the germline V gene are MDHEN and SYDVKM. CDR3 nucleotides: TGTGCCAGCAGTTTACCAACAGGGCCAGGATCTACTGAAGCTTTCTTT. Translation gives CASSLPTGPGSTEAFF.

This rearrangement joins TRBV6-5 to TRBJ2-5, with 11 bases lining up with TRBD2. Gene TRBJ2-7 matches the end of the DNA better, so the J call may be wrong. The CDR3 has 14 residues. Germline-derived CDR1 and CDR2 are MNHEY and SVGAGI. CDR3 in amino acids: CASSSGTSGYEQYF. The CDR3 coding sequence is TGTGCCAGCAGTTCCGGGACTAGCGGCTACGAGCAGTACTTC.

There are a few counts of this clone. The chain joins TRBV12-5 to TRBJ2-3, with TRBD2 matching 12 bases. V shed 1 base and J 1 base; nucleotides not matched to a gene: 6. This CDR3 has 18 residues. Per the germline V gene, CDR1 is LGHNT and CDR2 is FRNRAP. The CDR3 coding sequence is TGTGCTAGTGGTTTGGGACTAGCGGGAGAGAGGGGCACAGATACGCAGTATTTT. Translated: CASGLGLAGERGTDTQYF.

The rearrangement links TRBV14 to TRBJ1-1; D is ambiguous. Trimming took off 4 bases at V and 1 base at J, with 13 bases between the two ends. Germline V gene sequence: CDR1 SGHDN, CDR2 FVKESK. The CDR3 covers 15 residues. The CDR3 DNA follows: TGTGCCAGCAGCCCTAGCGTTGGGAAGAACACTGAAGCTTTCTTT. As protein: CASSPSVGKNTEAFF.

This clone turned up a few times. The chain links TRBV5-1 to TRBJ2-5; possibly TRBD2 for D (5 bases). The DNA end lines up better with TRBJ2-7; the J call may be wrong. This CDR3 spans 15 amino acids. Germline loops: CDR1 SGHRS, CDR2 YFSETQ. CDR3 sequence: CASSLGPGGSYEQYF. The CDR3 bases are TGCGCCAGCAGCTTGGGCCCCGGAGGATCCTACGAGCAGTACTTC.

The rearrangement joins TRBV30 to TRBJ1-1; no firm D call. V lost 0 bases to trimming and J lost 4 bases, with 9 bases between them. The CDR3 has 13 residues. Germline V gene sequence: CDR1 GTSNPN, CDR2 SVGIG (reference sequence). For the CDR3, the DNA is TGTGCCTGGAGTGTTGATGGGAGCACTGAAGCTTTCTTT. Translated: CAWSVDGSTEAFF.

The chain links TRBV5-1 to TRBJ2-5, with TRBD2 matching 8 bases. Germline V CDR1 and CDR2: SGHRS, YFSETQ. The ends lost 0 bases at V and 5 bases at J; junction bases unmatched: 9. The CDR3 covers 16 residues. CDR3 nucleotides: TGCGCCAGCAGCTTGGCTGGAGCGGGAGTTCCGGAGACCCAGTACTTC. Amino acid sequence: CASSLAGAGVPETQYF. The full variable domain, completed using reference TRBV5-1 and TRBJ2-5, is KAGVTQTPRYLIKTRGQQVTLSCSPISGHRSVSWYQQTPGQGLQFLFEYFSETQRNKGNFPGRFSGRQFSNSRSEMNVSTLELGDSALYLCASSLAGAGVPETQYFGPGTRLLVL.

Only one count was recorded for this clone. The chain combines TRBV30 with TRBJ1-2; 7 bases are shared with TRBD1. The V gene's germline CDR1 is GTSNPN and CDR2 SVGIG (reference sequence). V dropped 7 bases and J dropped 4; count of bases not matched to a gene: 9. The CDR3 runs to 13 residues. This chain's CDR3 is CALRGQLGYGYTF. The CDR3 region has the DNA TGTGCCTTACGGGGACAGCTCGGCTATGGCTACACCTTC. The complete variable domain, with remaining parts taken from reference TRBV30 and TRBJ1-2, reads SQTIHQWPATLVQPVGSPLSLECTVEGTSNPNLYWYRQAAGRGLQLLFYSVGIGQISSEVPQNLSASRPQDRQFILSSKKLLLSDSGFYLCALRGQLGYGYTFGSGTRLTVV.

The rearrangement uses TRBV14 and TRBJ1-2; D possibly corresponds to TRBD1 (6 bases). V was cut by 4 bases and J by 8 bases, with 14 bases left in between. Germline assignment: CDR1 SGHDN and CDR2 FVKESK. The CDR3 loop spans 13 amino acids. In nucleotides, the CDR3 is TGTGCCAGCAGCCTTACAGGGCGTCGGGGCTACACCTTC. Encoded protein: CASSLTGRRGYTF.

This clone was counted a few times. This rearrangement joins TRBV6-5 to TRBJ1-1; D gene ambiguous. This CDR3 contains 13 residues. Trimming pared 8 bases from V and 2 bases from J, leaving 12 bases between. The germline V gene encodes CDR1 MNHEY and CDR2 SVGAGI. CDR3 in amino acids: CASGLGKNTEAFF. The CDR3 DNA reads TGTGCCAGCGGTTTGGGCAAAAACACTGAAGCTTTCTTT.

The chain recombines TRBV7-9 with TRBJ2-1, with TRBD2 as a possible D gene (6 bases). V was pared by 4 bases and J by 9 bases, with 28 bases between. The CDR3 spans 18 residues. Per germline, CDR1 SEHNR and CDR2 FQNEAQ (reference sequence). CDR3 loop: CASSSSNIAEWGVGEQFF. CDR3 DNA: TGTGCCAGCAGCTCCTCAAATATAGCGGAGTGGGGGGTAGGTGAGCAGTTCTTC.

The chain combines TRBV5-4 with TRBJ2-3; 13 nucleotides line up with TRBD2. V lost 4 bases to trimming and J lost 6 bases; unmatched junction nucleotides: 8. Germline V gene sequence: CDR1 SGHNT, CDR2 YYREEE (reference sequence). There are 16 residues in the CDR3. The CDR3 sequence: CASSAGLAGVRDTQYF. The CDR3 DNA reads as TGTGCCAGCAGCGCAGGACTAGCGGGAGTTCGGGATACGCAGTATTTT.

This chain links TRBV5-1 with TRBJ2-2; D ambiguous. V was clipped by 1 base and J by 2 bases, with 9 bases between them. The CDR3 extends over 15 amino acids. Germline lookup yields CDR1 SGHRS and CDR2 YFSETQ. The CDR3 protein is CASSLTDLNTGELFF. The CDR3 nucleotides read TGCGCCAGCAGCTTGACCGACTTAAACACCGGGGAGCTGTTTTTT.

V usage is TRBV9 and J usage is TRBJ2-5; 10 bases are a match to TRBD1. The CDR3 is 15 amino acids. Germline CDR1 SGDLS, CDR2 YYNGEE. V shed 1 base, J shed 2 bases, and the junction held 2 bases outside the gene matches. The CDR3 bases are TGTGCCAGCAGCGTAAAGGACAGGGGGCAAGAGACCCAGTACTTC. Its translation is CASSVKDRGQETQYF.

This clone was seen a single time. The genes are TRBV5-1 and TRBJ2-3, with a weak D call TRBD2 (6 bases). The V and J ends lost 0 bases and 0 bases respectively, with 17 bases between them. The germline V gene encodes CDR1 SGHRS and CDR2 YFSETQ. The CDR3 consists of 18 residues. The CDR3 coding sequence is TGCGCCAGCAGCTTGGGGTTGGGGATGAGCGGGAGCACAGATACGCAGTATTTT. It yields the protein CASSLGLGMSGSTDTQYF. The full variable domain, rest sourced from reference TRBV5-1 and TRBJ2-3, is KAGVTQTPRYLIKTRGQQVTLSCSPISGHRSVSWYQQTPGQGLQFLFEYFSETQRNKGNFPGRFSGRQFSNSRSEMNVSTLELGDSALYLCASSLGLGMSGSTDTQYFGPGTRLTVL.

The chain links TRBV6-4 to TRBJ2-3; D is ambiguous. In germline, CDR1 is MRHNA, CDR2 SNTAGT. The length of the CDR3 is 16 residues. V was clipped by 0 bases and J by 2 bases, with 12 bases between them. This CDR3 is CASSDSAESPTDTQYF. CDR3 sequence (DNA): TGTGCCAGCAGTGACTCGGCGGAGAGTCCCACAGATACGCAGTATTTT.

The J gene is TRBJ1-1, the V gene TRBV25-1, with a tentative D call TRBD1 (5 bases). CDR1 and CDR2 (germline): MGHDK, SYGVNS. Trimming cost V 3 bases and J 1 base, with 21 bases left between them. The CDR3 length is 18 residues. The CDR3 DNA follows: TGTGCCAGCAGTGACCTCTTCCCGGGGGGGAGAGCGAACACTGAAGCTTTCTTT. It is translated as CASSDLFPGGRANTEAFF. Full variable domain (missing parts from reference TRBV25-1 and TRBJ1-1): EADIYQTPRYLVIGTGKKITLECSQTMGHDKMYWYQQDPGMELHLIHYSYGVNSTEKGDLSSESTVSRIRTEHFPLTLESARPSHTSQYLCASSDLFPGGRANTEAFFGQGTRLTVV.

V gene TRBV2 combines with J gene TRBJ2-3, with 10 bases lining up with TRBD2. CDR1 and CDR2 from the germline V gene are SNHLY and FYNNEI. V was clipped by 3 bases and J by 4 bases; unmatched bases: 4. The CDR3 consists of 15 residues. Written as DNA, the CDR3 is TGTGCCAGCAGTGAGTGGACTAGCGGCCCAGATACGCAGTATTTT. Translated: CASSEWTSGPDTQYF.

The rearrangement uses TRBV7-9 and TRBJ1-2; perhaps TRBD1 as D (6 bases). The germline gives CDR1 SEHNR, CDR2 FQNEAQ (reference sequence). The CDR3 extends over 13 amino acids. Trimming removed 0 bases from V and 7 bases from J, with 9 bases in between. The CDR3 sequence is CASSLAAGVGYTF. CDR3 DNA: TGTGCCAGCAGCTTAGCTGCAGGGGTTGGCTACACCTTC.